Below are 9 T cell receptor beta chains sequenced from a single sample in a study of tumor-infiltrating lymphocytes in primary liver carcinoma. Production of TCR beta cDNA used around 500 ng total RNA together with a constant-region primer. What produced the TCR beta libraries was three nested multiplex PCR rounds using slightly modified ARM-PCR. A C-beta reverse primer and TRBV1-TRBV30 forward primers served in each of the first two PCR rounds, at 10 cycles apiece. MiXCR, run by TCRdb on the multiplex PCR reads, gives a single entry per CDR3 protein. In the table there are roughly 22,000 distinct CDR3 sequences, around 80% of which are singletons. Both RNA and DNA were isolated together from roughly 20-30 mg of bulk tissue that had not been sorted. The specimen was liver tumor tissue from sampling region 2. Subset reported: tumor region T2, inferior pole. Every receptor here comes from a woman in her 30s with primary liver carcinoma and hepatitis B virus infection.

This clonotype was observed a single time. An end of the junction does not agree with germline; a read error may underlie this. The genes are TRBV4-1 and TRBJ2-3; D may be TRBD1 or TRBD2 (6 bases each). This CDR3 is 14 amino acids long. CDR1 MGHRA and CDR2 YSYEKL come from the germline V gene. This chain's CDR3 is CASNQAEGVNTQYF. CDR3 bases: TGCGCGAGCAATCAAGCGGAGGGGGTGAATACGCAGTATTTT.

To note about this clonotype: One end of the junction does not line up with germline, which may come from a read error. The V call is TRBV11-2, the J call TRBJ1-1; no reliable D call. CDR1 SGHAT and CDR2 FQNNGV come from the germline V gene. The CDR3 totals 15 residues. The CDR3 DNA is TGTGCCATCAGCTTAAAAAGAGGGAGGTTAAATGAAACTTTGTTT. Amino acid sequence: CAISLKRGRLNETLF.

Details on this clonotype: Likely a read error: the CDR3 ends without its conserved phenylalanine or tryptophan. The gene calls are TRBV7-3 and TRBJ2-3; D gene ambiguous. Germline loops: CDR1 SGHTA, CDR2 FQGTGA. The length of the CDR3 is 15 residues. CDR3 nucleotide sequence: TGTGTCAGCAGCCCCTATAAAGGCGGCACAGATACACAGTATCTT. This sequence encodes CVSSPYKGGTDTQYL.

This clonotype was recorded a few times. The junction does not match germline at one end; this may be a read error. This chain links TRBV6-5 with TRBJ1-2, with D unresolved. The CDR3 extends over 13 amino acids. Per germline, CDR1 MNHEY and CDR2 SVGAGI. The CDR3 reads CANSGTVNYGYTF. CDR3 nucleotide sequence: TGTGCCAACAGTGGAACAGTAAACTATGGCTACACCTTC.

This clonotype was counted between two and nine times. The rearrangement joins TRBV10-3 to TRBJ2-1; the D is unclear. This CDR3 comprises 14 residues. Per the germline V gene, CDR1 is ENHRY and CDR2 is SYGVKD. Trimming pared 11 bases from V and 8 bases from J, leaving 22 bases between. The CDR3 loop reads CAVGPTATRDEQFF. In DNA form, the CDR3 reads TGTGCCGTCGGTCCCACTGCGACCCGGGATGAGCAGTTCTTC.

In this sample, this clonotype turned up once. Given the absence of the conserved phenylalanine or tryptophan at the CDR3 end, a read error is likely. The DNA is left out, because the CDR3 cannot be placed on it with certainty; the CDR3 is given as TCRdb lists it. The chain couples TRBV11-2 to TRBJ2-1; TRBD2, as called in the table, went unchecked against the DNA. Germline values: CDR1 SGHAT, CDR2 FQNNGV. The CDR3 length is 17 residues, termini included. CDR3 sequence reads: CASSLGVSGSVFNEPLL.

The gene calls are TRBV12-3 or TRBV12-4 and TRBJ2-2, with TRBD1 as a possible D gene (6 bases). The CDR3 loop spans 15 amino acids. Deletions cut 6 bases from V and 4 bases from J, with 15 bases between. DNA for the CDR3: TGTGCCAGCAGGGGGTGGGACATGAGCACCGGGGAGCTGTTTTTT. As protein: CASRGWDMSTGELFF.

On this clonotype: One end of the junction varies from germline; a read error may be responsible. V gene TRBV4-2 combines with J gene TRBJ2-7; 10 nucleotides match TRBD1. The CDR3 length is 18 residues. In germline, CDR1 is LGHNA, CDR2 YNFKEQ. This chain's CDR3 is CASSQEHPGQGGPRKHYF. DNA of the CDR3: TGTGCCAGCAGCCAGGAACACCCAGGACAGGGGGGACCGCGCAAGCATTACTTC.

The chain couples TRBV11-2 to TRBJ1-2, with a weak D call TRBD1 (5 bases). The CDR3 covers 16 residues. CDR1 is SGHAT, CDR2 FQNNGV, per germline. Trimming cost V 5 bases and J 5 bases, with 21 bases left between them. The CDR3 reads CASSPRGRDWRYGYTF. CDR3 coding DNA: TGTGCCAGCAGCCCACGGGGCAGGGATTGGAGGTATGGCTACACCTTC.